The present T cell receptor beta chain was sequenced within a study of blood T cell repertoires in COVID-19. Study summary: The United States, Italy and Spain supplied acute and convalescent COVID-19 samples. Sources were T cells, B-cell-depleted T cells, or PBMCs; the material itself was cDNA or gDNA.

The V segment lost 5 bases and the J segment 2 bases; nucleotides outside the gene matches: 9. CDR3 length: 16 residues. The germline gives CDR1 SEHNR, CDR2 FQNEAQ (reference sequence). In the study's own analysis: Using reference gene primer amplification, nucleated cell counts were estimated. Generated by immunoSEQ multiplex PCR, the TCRdb table keeps only in-frame clones and is missing some. The V and J calls and clone size were taken over from that table, and D and trimming were inferred from the DNA. Of approximately 120,000 clones listed, approximately 85% are singletons. This chain connects TRBV7-9 to TRBJ2-1; 7 bases align to TRBD1. This clonotype was obtained from an elderly woman with acute or convalescent COVID-19. Source material: peripheral blood. This chain's CDR3 is CASSPEDRPTYNEQFF. CDR3 nucleotides: TGTGCCAGCAGCCCCGAGGACAGGCCGACCTACAATGAGCAGTTCTTC.